Following are 26 T cell receptor beta chains from one sample sequenced in a study of T cell responses to AZD1222 COVID-19 vaccine. Libraries were prepared by immunoSEQ multiplex PCR; TCRdb keeps only in-frame clonotypes and omits some of them. This sample has 100,000 or so clones; about 93% occur once, and the top ten carry 2% to 2.5%. Sample: peripheral blood, taken on day 0 of AZD1222 vaccination. These receptor sequences come from an adult in good health.

This chain joins TRBV6-2 or TRBV6-3 and TRBJ2-7; TRBD1 might be the D (6 bases). Trimming took 5 bases from V and 3 from J, leaving 14 bases between them. Germline CDR1 reads MNHEY; CDR2 reads SVGEGT. CDR3 length: 14 residues. The DNA for the CDR3 is TGTGCCAGCAGTCTCAGGGGCTATTTCTACGAGCAGTACTTC. Amino acid sequence: CASSLRGYFYEQYF.

The chain couples TRBV3-1 (or the pseudogene TRBV3-2) to TRBJ1-1; perhaps TRBD1 as D (6 bases). There are 15 residues in the CDR3. V lost 1 base to trimming and J lost 1 base, with 10 bases between them. CDR1 and CDR2 (germline): LGHDT, YNNKEL (reference sequence). Here the CDR3 reads CASSQGLTGNTEAFF. The CDR3 bases are TGTGCCAGCAGCCAAGGCCTGACAGGGAACACTGAAGCTTTCTTT.

The rearrangement links TRBV2 to TRBJ2-2; 16 nucleotides agree with TRBD2. The CDR3 covers 15 residues. Germline-derived CDR1 and CDR2 are SNHLY and FYNNEI. The V and J ends lost 6 bases and 7 bases, in that order; junction bases with no gene match: 2. CDR3 protein: CASRGTSGRVGELFF. The CDR3 bases are TGTGCCAGCAGGGGGACTAGCGGGAGGGTCGGGGAGCTGTTTTTT.

V is TRBV4-1 and J is TRBJ1-2; maybe TRBD1 (5 bases). Trimming took 5 bases from V and 8 from J, leaving 21 bases between them. Per germline, CDR1 MGHRA and CDR2 YSYEKL. The CDR3 runs 15 residues. The CDR3 loop is CASSGSRGRHMGYTF. CDR3 coding DNA: TGCGCCAGCAGCGGGTCGAGGGGCAGGCATATGGGCTACACCTTC.

The count of this clone is one. This chain joins TRBV7-2 and TRBJ1-2; no definite D call. Germline V lookup: CDR1 SGHTA, CDR2 FQGNSA. The CDR3 contains 13 residues. V was clipped by 7 bases and J by 6 bases, with 15 bases between them. The CDR3 region is CASTAGAQNGYTF. CDR3 DNA sequence: TGTGCCAGCACCGCCGGAGCGCAAAATGGCTACACCTTC.

V and J are TRBV7-8 and TRBJ2-5; D may be TRBD2 (6 bases). CDR3 length equals 16 residues. Trimming pared 2 bases from V and 1 base from J, leaving 14 bases between. Looked up from germline, CDR1 is SGHVS and CDR2 is FQNEAQ. This CDR3 reads CASSLRSLGSQETQYF. DNA of the CDR3: TGTGCCAGCAGCTTACGTTCCCTCGGGAGCCAAGAGACCCAGTACTTC.

The V gene is TRBV5-5, the J gene TRBJ1-2; the D gene is possibly TRBD1 (5 bases). CDR1 is SGHKS and CDR2 is YYEKEE in the germline V gene (reference sequence). V was cut by 0 bases and J by 4 bases, with 13 bases left in between. This CDR3 contains 15 residues. Here the CDR3 reads CASSLASRDLYGYTF. CDR3 sequence (DNA): TGTGCCAGCAGCTTGGCCTCCCGGGACCTCTATGGCTACACCTTC.

This clone came up a few times. The J gene is TRBJ1-6, the V gene TRBV7-3; the D is unclear. In germline, CDR1 is SGHTA, CDR2 FQGTGA. The CDR3 sequence is 15 residues long. V lost 3 bases to trimming and J lost 0 bases, with 6 bases between them. The CDR3 DNA reads as TGTGCCAGCAGCTTTTACCCCTCCTATAATTCACCCCTCCACTTT. It codes for CASSFYPSYNSPLHF. Using reference TRBV7-3 and TRBJ1-6 for the parts outside the CDR3, the full variable domain is GAGVSQTPSNKVTEKGKYVELRCDPISGHTALYWYRQSLGQGPEFLIYFQGTGAADDSGLPNDRFFAVRPEGSVSTLKIQRTERGDSAVYLCASSFYPSYNSPLHFGNGTRLTVT.

This chain links TRBV19 with TRBJ1-4; TRBD1 might be the D (5 bases). The germline gives CDR1 LNHDA, CDR2 SQIVND (reference sequence). Deletions cut 6 bases from V and 3 bases from J, with 11 bases between. The CDR3 has 14 residues. CDR3 coding DNA: TGTGCCAGTAGCCTCTGGGGGGCTAATGAAAAACTGTTTTTT. Translated: CASSLWGANEKLFF.

The gene calls are TRBV7-2 and TRBJ2-3; 8 nucleotides match TRBD1. This CDR3 has 14 amino acids. Germline V gene sequence: CDR1 SGHTA, CDR2 FQGNSA. The ends lost 3 bases at V and 5 bases at J; junction bases unmatched: 4. The CDR3 DNA reads TGTGCCAGCAGCTTGGACAGGGACAGAGATACGCAGTATTTT. Amino acid sequence: CASSLDRDRDTQYF.

The chain couples TRBV4-1 to TRBJ2-5, with D perhaps matching TRBD2 (6 bases). The CDR3 length is 15 residues. Germline values: CDR1 MGHRA, CDR2 YSYEKL. V lost 3 bases, J lost 5 bases, and 16 bases lay in between. CDR3 in DNA: TGCGCCAGCAGCCATCCGACGGCGGGGTTGGAGACCCAGTACTTC. This encodes CASSHPTAGLETQYF.

The genes are TRBV6-1 and TRBJ1-2; D is ambiguous. From germline, CDR1 is MNHNS and CDR2 SASEGT. V dropped 1 base and J dropped 9 bases, with 27 bases sitting between them. This CDR3 has 18 amino acids. The CDR3 bases are TGTGCCAGCAGTGAAGAAAGGGTTTCGGCCTGGGGTTTTCGACGCTACACCTTC. It yields the protein CASSEERVSAWGFRRYTF.

The genes are TRBV2 and TRBJ1-2; tentative D call: TRBD1 (5 bases). V was trimmed by 7 bases and J by 2 bases, leaving 20 bases between them. The CDR3 covers 16 residues. Germline CDR1 and CDR2: SNHLY and FYNNEI. This CDR3 is CASTPPHRDLNYGYTF. In nucleotides, the CDR3 is TGTGCCAGCACTCCTCCCCACCGGGACTTAAACTATGGCTACACCTTC. The full variable domain, with the rest looked up from reference TRBV2 and TRBJ1-2, is EPEVTQTPSHQVTQMGQEVILRCVPISNHLYFYWYRQILGQKVEFLVSFYNNEISEKSEIFDDQFSVERPDGSNFTLKIRSTKLEDSAMYFCASTPPHRDLNYGYTFGSGTRLTVV.

The chain employs TRBV13 and TRBJ2-1, with D possibly matching TRBD2 (6 bases). The germline CDR1 and CDR2 sequences are PRHDT and FYEKMQ (reference sequence). This CDR3 is built from 14 residues. Trimming took 6 bases from V and 4 from J, leaving 13 bases between them. The CDR3 loop reads CASRGRTGYNEQFF. The DNA for the CDR3 is TGTGCCAGCAGGGGGAGGACGGGGTACAATGAGCAGTTCTTC.

The chain combines TRBV7-2 with TRBJ1-2; 9 bases are a match to TRBD1. The CDR3 has 14 residues. Germline values: CDR1 SGHTA, CDR2 FQGNSA. After removal of 2 bases from V and 6 bases from J, the junction contained 4 bases not matched to a gene. The DNA for the CDR3 is TGTGCCAGCAGCTTATCGGGACAGGGCAATGGCTACACCTTC. Encoded protein: CASSLSGQGNGYTF.

The chain employs TRBV3-1 (or the pseudogene TRBV3-2) and TRBJ2-7, with TRBD2 identical over 8 bases. V was pared by 1 base and J by 3 bases, with 8 bases of the junction left unmatched. CDR1 is LGHDT, CDR2 YNNKEL, per germline (reference sequence). The CDR3 consists of 16 residues. CDR3 region: CASSQGLAISYYEQYF. CDR3 nucleotides: TGTGCCAGCAGCCAAGGACTAGCGATTTCTTACTACGAGCAGTACTTC.

This sequence joins TRBV4-1 and TRBJ1-5; TRBD1 might be the D (5 bases). The CDR3 length is 16 residues. Germline assignment: CDR1 MGHRA and CDR2 YSYEKL. The V gene lost 0 bases and the J gene lost 5 bases, with 14 bases spanning the gap. CDR3 in amino acids: CASSQDFREGHQPQHF. The CDR3 nucleotides are TGCGCCAGCAGCCAAGATTTCAGGGAGGGACATCAGCCCCAGCATTTT.

The sample holds a few counts of this clone. The chain uses TRBV27 and TRBJ1-5; D is perhaps TRBD1 (5 bases). The V gene lost 2 bases and the J gene lost 5 bases, with 13 bases spanning the gap. The V gene's germline CDR1 is MNHEY and CDR2 SMNVEV (reference sequence). The CDR3 totals 15 residues. CDR3 sequence: CASSLQGKPYQPQHF. The CDR3 bases are TGTGCCAGCAGTTTACAGGGCAAGCCCTATCAGCCCCAGCATTTT.

The chain employs TRBV2 and TRBJ1-1, with TRBD1 identical over 8 bases. This CDR3 region has 13 residues. Germline V CDR1 and CDR2: SNHLY, FYNNEI. V gave up 6 bases and J gave up 4 bases; unmatched junction bases: 4. CDR3 region: CASRATGVTEAFF. The DNA for the CDR3 is TGTGCCAGCAGGGCGACAGGGGTCACTGAAGCTTTCTTT.

This chain uses TRBV28 with TRBJ1-3, with D unclear. With 10 bases removed from V and 2 bases from J, the gap between germline ends came to 15 bases. Looked up from germline, CDR1 is MDHEN and CDR2 is SYDVKM. The CDR3 consists of 14 residues. The CDR3 DNA is TGTGCCACGAAAGCAGCTGTAACTGGAAACACCATATATTTT. Protein: CATKAAVTGNTIYF.

V is TRBV12-3 or TRBV12-4 and J is TRBJ1-2; 9 positions match TRBD1. CDR3 size: 12 residues. V shed 4 bases, J shed 8 bases, and the junction held 2 bases outside the gene matches. The CDR3 here is CASSWTGDGYTF. CDR3 coding DNA: TGTGCCAGCAGTTGGACAGGGGACGGCTACACCTTC.

J is TRBJ1-2 and V is TRBV7-3; a weak D match, TRBD1 (6 bases). The ends were cut back, 5 bases at V and 3 bases at J, with 16 bases in the middle. The CDR3 length is 15 residues. CDR1 SGHTA and CDR2 FQGTGA come from the germline V gene. DNA for the CDR3: TGTGCCAGCAGCCCGACCCCAGGGGTGGACTATGGCTACACCTTC. It specifies CASSPTPGVDYGYTF.

This chain links TRBV27 with TRBJ1-6; TRBD1 agrees at 7 bases. Germline V lookup: CDR1 MNHEY, CDR2 SMNVEV (reference sequence). Trimming cost V 2 bases and J 6 bases; bases outside gene matches: 4. The CDR3 contains 15 residues. DNA for the CDR3: TGTGCCAGCAGTTTACAGGGGGGTCCTAATTCACCCCTCCACTTT. This codes for CASSLQGGPNSPLHF.

J is TRBJ1-6 and V is TRBV6-5; D unclear. Looked up from germline, CDR1 is MNHEY and CDR2 is SVGAGI. This CDR3 is built from 15 residues. The germline V and J ends were trimmed by 3 bases and 6 bases, with 12 bases remaining between them. Here the CDR3 DNA reads TGTGCCAGCAGTTATCTGTCGGGTAGTAATTCACCCCTCCACTTT. The encoded protein is CASSYLSGSNSPLHF.

CDR3: CASRHRDSFLHTDTQYF. The CDR3 DNA reads TGCGCCAGCAGGCATCGGGACAGTTTCCTACACACAGATACGCAGTATTTT. The chain employs TRBV5-1 and TRBJ2-3; 7 bases align to TRBD1. Per the germline V gene, CDR1 is SGHRS and CDR2 is YFSETQ. The CDR3 spans 17 residues. V lost 5 bases to trimming and J lost 2 bases; unmatched junction nucleotides: 14.

The V and J genes are TRBV29-1 and TRBJ1-4, with D unresolved. The germline V gene has CDR1 SQVTM and CDR2 ANQGSEA. V shed 5 bases and J shed 0 bases, with 10 bases lying between them. CDR3 length: 14 amino acids. The CDR3 region has the DNA TGCAGCGTTACAAAGCTGACAACTAATGAAAAACTGTTTTTT. Residues: CSVTKLTTNEKLFF.